What follows are 9 T cell receptor beta chains derived from one specimen sequenced in a study of regulatory T cells in long-lasting Graves disease. Time point meaning: newly diagnosed GD, antithyroid drugs for less than 3 months. RNA isolated from PBMCs was used to make the TCR library. Relying on iRepertoire HTBI primers and Arm-PCR of CDR3 regions, the team built TCR beta libraries. In TCRdb, the multiplex PCR reads were re-called with MiXCR into one record per CDR3 protein. This repertoire shows 600,000 to 650,000 distinct CDR3 sequences, around 15% found once; its top ten account for about 18%. This sample also belongs to another study, concerning T cells in Graves' hyperthyroidism and ophthalmopathy.

Sequenced material: peripheral blood mononuclear cells (PBMCs), taken at new diagnosis, from a patient treated with antithyroid drugs. Receptors originate from a young woman with Graves disease.

This clonotype was recorded at least ten times. The chain links TRBV7-3 to TRBJ2-1; D uncertain. The CDR3 runs to 16 residues. V was cut by 5 bases and J by 2 bases, with 16 bases left in between. Germline V gene sequence: CDR1 SGHTA, CDR2 FQGTGA. The CDR3 is CASSPMAGPPYNEQFF. The CDR3 DNA is TGTGCCAGCAGCCCCATGGCTGGACCCCCCTACAATGAGCAGTTCTTC.

This clonotype was detected ten times or more. The J gene is TRBJ1-1, the V gene TRBV6-2 or TRBV6-3; unclear D gene. CDR1 and CDR2 (germline): MNHEY, SVGEGT. V dropped 3 bases and J dropped 6 bases, with 11 bases sitting between them. The CDR3 length is 13 residues. CDR3 nucleotide sequence: TGTGCCAGCAGTTATAATACGGAAGCTGAAGCTTTCTTT. It specifies CASSYNTEAEAFF.

This clonotype was detected many times. This rearrangement joins TRBV11-2 to TRBJ2-5, with D perhaps TRBD2 (6 bases). Trimming took 1 base from V and 7 from J, leaving 28 bases between them. This CDR3 has 19 amino acids. Germline V gene data show CDR1 as SGHAT and CDR2 as FQNNGV. Here the CDR3 reads CASSLVRSLGGPFQSTQYF. The CDR3 region has the DNA TGTGCCAGCAGCTTAGTTCGCTCTCTCGGGGGTCCCTTTCAGTCGACCCAGTACTTC.

V is TRBV3-1 and J is TRBJ1-1, with D maybe TRBD1 (6 bases). With 4 bases removed from V and 2 bases from J, the gap between germline ends came to 11 bases. CDR3 length: 14 residues. Looked up from germline, CDR1 is LGHDT and CDR2 is YNNKEL (reference sequence). Here the CDR3 DNA reads TGTGCCAGCAGCCCTCGGGGGGCCAACACTGAAGCTTTCTTT. Translating gives CASSPRGANTEAFF.

In this sample, this clonotype turned up many times. The chain employs TRBV6-1 and TRBJ2-5; 10 nucleotides line up with TRBD2. Trimming at V came to 2 bases and at J to 2 bases, leaving 5 bases not matched to a gene. The germline gives CDR1 MNHNS, CDR2 SASEGT. This CDR3 comprises 16 residues. The CDR3 loop reads CASSESILAGQETQYF. The CDR3, as DNA: TGTGCCAGCAGTGAAAGTATACTAGCGGGACAAGAGACCCAGTACTTC.

The chain links TRBV7-9 to TRBJ1-1; 7 nucleotides agree with TRBD1. This CDR3 has 16 amino acids. Per germline, CDR1 SEHNR and CDR2 FQNEAQ (reference sequence). The ends lost 5 bases at V and 3 bases at J; junction bases unmatched: 12. CDR3 loop: CASSPRGGQSHTEAFF. CDR3 DNA sequence: TGTGCCAGCAGCCCCCGGGGGGGACAGTCTCACACTGAAGCTTTCTTT.

The chain carries TRBV20-1 and TRBJ2-7, with 8 bases lining up with TRBD2. The CDR3 spans 15 residues. With V trimmed by 2 bases and J by 5 bases, 11 bases remained unmatched. Germline V lookup: CDR1 DFQATT, CDR2 SNEGSKA (reference sequence). CDR3 residues: CSARKRESEANEQYF. As DNA, the CDR3 is TGCAGTGCTAGAAAGCGGGAGTCTGAGGCGAACGAGCAGTACTTC.

The chain joins TRBV5-1 to TRBJ2-5; D gene unclear. The CDR3 totals 14 residues. The germline CDR1 and CDR2 sequences are SGHRS and YFSETQ. Trimming cost V 0 bases and J 7 bases, with 13 bases left between them. CDR3 loop: CASSLERASGTQYF. The CDR3 DNA reads TGCGCCAGCAGCTTGGAAAGGGCCTCGGGGACCCAGTACTTC.

The chain recombines TRBV4-1 with TRBJ2-1, with a tentative D call TRBD2 (6 bases). Trimming pared 0 bases from V and 4 bases from J, leaving 13 bases between. The length of the CDR3 is 16 residues. Germline values: CDR1 MGHRA, CDR2 YSYEKL. DNA of the CDR3: TGCGCCAGCAGCCAAGATGGGTCGGGAGAATACAATGAGCAGTTCTTC. The encoded protein is CASSQDGSGEYNEQFF.